The rows below give T cell receptor beta chains drawn from one sample of a study of cytomegalovirus exposure and HLA in healthy donors. The repertoire was sequenced with immunoSEQ multiplex PCR; TCRdb's copy has only in-frame clones and lacks some. This table has around 100,000 clones, around 96% appearing once. Input material: PBMCs. The source of these receptors is a woman aged 18-29 years in good health and CMV-seronegative. CDR3s include the opening cysteine and the closing phenylalanine or tryptophan. D genes are given only for firm matches. Clone size is shown for a subset of rows, as once, few, many or a class of expanded clone.

v_call	d_call	clone_size	j_call	cdr3_nt	cdr3_aa
TRBV6-5	-	-	TRBJ2-7	TGTGCCAGCAGTTACGTACTGCCGGCGGTCGAGCAGTACTTC	CASSYVLPAVEQYF
TRBV5-6	TRBD1	-	TRBJ1-1	TGTGCCAGCAGCTTCCGGGACAGGGGCCCTGCCACTGAAGCTTTCTTT	CASSFRDRGPATEAFF
TRBV14	-	-	TRBJ2-1	TGTGCCAGCAGCCAAGGGGTTGGGGCATGGAAGCAGTTCTTC	CASSQGVGAWKQFF
TRBV7-2	-	-	TRBJ2-7	TGTGCCAGCAGCTTAGTTCGAGGCGAGCAGTACTTC	CASSLVRGEQYF
TRBV20-1	-	-	TRBJ1-1	TGCAGTGCTAGAGGACCGGTCGGGGCTTTCTTT	CSARGPVGAFF
TRBV7-9	TRBD2	-	TRBJ2-7	TGTGCCAGCATGCACAGGCTAGCGGGAGCCTACGAGCAGTACTTC	CASMHRLAGAYEQYF
TRBV7-9	TRBD1	-	TRBJ2-5	TGTGCCAGCACCGACAGGGACAGGGGTCAAGAGACCCAGTACTTC	CASTDRDRGQETQYF
TRBV19	-	-	TRBJ1-3	TGTGCCAGTAGCACCGGGACAGGAAACACCATATATTTT	CASSTGTGNTIYF
TRBV9	TRBD1	-	TRBJ1-2	TGTGCCAGCAGCCCAGGGACAGGGGGCTTGGGCTACACCTTC	CASSPGTGGLGYTF
TRBV25-1	TRBD2	-	TRBJ2-1	TGTGCCAGCAGTGAACGGTTGACTTCGGGAGGGGTTTACAATGAGCAGTTCTTC	CASSERLTSGGVYNEQFF
TRBV2	-	-	TRBJ1-2	TGTGCCAACGTTCTTGAGAGCTATGGCTACACCTTC	CANVLESYGYTF
TRBV19	-	-	TRBJ1-2	TGTGCCAGTAAACAGGAGGGGAATAGTGGCTACACCTTC	CASKQEGNSGYTF
TRBV20-1	-	-	TRBJ2-4	TGCAGTGCTAGGTCCCAGGTCGTTCAGTACTTC	CSARSQVVQYF
TRBV5-1	-	-	TRBJ1-5	TGCGCCAGCAGCTTGGAGGGGTTTAGCAATCAGCCCCAGCATTTT	CASSLEGFSNQPQHF
TRBV5-8	TRBD1	-	TRBJ2-7	TGTGCCAGCAGCTCGTGGAAGCGACAGGGGATCTACGAGCAGTACTTC	CASSSWKRQGIYEQYF
TRBV5-1	-	-	TRBJ1-4	TGCGCCAGCAGCTCGGGACAAAATAATGAAAAACTGTTTTTT	CASSSGQNNEKLFF
TRBV13	TRBD2	once	TRBJ2-1	TGTGCCAGCAGCCCCCGTGGACGCGGGGGGGTGATCGATGAGCAGTTCTTC	CASSPRGRGGVIDEQFF